This TCR beta chain appears in the sequencing data of a study of blood T cell repertoires in COVID-19. Turning to the study itself: The United States, Italy and Spain supplied acute and convalescent COVID-19 samples. The cDNA or gDNA used as material had been derived from T cells, B-cell-depleted T cells, or PBMCs.

This clone was counted once. Original processing methods: For nucleated cells, counts were estimated from reference gene primer amplification. Repertoires were generated with immunoSEQ multiplex PCR, while TCRdb's copy carries only in-frame clones and drops some. That table is the source of V, J and clone size, and D and trimming were worked out from the DNA. The sample comprises under 300,000 clones, about 83% of which are singletons, and over 1.5% rests with the top ten. The V end was cut by 5 bases, the J end by 0 bases, with 16 bases between. The germline gives CDR1 SGHRS, CDR2 YFSETQ. The CDR3 has 16 residues.

V is TRBV5-1 and J is TRBJ2-3, with D uncertain. The sequence was collected from a woman aged 40 to 49 who had recovered from COVID-19. The sequencing input was peripheral blood. CDR3 region: CASRPSSSPSTDTQYF. The DNA of the CDR3 is TGCGCCAGCAGACCGAGTAGTTCCCCTAGCACAGATACGCAGTATTTT.